The 4 T cell receptor beta chains below were found in one sample sequenced in a study of blood T cell repertoires in COVID-19. Clones were sequenced by immunoSEQ multiplex PCR, and TCRdb holds only the in-frame ones, with some missing. Of 200,000 to 250,000 clones in the sample, about four fifths were seen once. Sequencing was performed on PBMCs or T cells enriched from blood (not recorded which). Source of these receptors: a woman in her thirties or forties who had recovered from COVID-19.

This rearrangement joins TRBV9 to TRBJ2-7; 8 bases are shared with TRBD1. CDR3 length: 15 amino acids. V was clipped by 3 bases and J by 5 bases; unmatched bases: 10. Germline V gene lookup returns CDR1 SGDLS and CDR2 YYNGEE. The DNA of the CDR3 is TGTGCCAGCAGCGCCTTTGGACAGGGTACTGACGAGCAGTACTTC. Its translation: CASSAFGQGTDEQYF.

V gene TRBV27 combines with J gene TRBJ2-3; D possibly corresponds to TRBD2 (5 bases). With 7 bases removed from V and 2 bases from J, the gap between germline ends came to 10 bases. The germline V gene encodes CDR1 MNHEY and CDR2 SMNVEV (reference sequence). This CDR3 spans 13 amino acids. CDR3 loop: CASKRTFTDTQYF. As DNA, the CDR3 is TGTGCCAGCAAACGGACTTTCACAGATACGCAGTATTTT.

With respect to this clone: Other DNA sequences in this specimen translate into the identical CDR3. For the CDR3, the DNA is TGTGCCAGCAGCTTGGACCGGAGCTATGGCTACACCTTC. This codes for CASSLDRSYGYTF. This rearrangement joins TRBV5-4 to TRBJ1-2, with D uncertain. This CDR3 region has 13 residues. V lost 0 bases, J lost 4 bases, and 7 bases lay in between. Germline lookup yields CDR1 SGHNT and CDR2 YYREEE (reference sequence).

This clone has only a few counts. The V and J genes are TRBV19 and TRBJ2-1; TRBD2 matches 11 bases. The CDR3 loop spans 15 amino acids. Unmatched junction bases numbered 3, after V lost 4 bases and J lost 4 bases. Germline CDR1 and CDR2: LNHDA and SQIVND (reference sequence). The CDR3 loop is CASSTSSGRYNEQFF. DNA of the CDR3: TGTGCCAGTAGTACTTCTAGCGGGAGGTACAATGAGCAGTTCTTC.